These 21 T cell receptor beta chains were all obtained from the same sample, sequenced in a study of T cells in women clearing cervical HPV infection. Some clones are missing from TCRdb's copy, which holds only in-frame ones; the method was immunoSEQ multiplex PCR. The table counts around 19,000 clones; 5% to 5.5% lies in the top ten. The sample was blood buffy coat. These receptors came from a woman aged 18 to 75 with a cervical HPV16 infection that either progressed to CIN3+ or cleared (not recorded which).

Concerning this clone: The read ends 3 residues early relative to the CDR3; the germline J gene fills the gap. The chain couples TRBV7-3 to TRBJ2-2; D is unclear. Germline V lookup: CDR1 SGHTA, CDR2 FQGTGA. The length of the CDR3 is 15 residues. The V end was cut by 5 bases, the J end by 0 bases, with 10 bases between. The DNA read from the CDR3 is TGTGCCAGCAGCCCCCCCCGGGCGAACACCGGGGAG. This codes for CASSPPRANTGE. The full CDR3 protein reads CASSPPRANTGELFF.

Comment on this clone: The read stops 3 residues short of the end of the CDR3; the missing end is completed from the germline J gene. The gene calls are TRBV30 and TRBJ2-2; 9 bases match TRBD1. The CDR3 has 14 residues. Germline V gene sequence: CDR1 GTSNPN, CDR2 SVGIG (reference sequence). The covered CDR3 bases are TGTGCCTGGAGTCGGGACAGGGTCGGTTCACCG. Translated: CAWSRDRVGSP. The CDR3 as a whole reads CAWSRDRVGSPLFF.

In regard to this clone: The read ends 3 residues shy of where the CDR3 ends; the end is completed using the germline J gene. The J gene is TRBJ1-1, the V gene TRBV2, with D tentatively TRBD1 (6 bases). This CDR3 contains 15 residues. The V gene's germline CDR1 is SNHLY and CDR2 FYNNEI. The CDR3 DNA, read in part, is TGTGCCAGCAGTAGGGACATCCTGAGCTCCTACGAG. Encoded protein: CASSRDILSSYE. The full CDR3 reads CASSRDILSSYEAFF. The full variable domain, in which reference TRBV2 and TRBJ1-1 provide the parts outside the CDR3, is EPEVTQTPSHQVTQMGQEVILRCVPISNHLYFYWYRQILGQKVEFLVSFYNNEISEKSEIFDDQFSVERPDGSNFTLKIRSTKLEDSAMYFCASSRDILSSYEAFFGQGTRLTVV.

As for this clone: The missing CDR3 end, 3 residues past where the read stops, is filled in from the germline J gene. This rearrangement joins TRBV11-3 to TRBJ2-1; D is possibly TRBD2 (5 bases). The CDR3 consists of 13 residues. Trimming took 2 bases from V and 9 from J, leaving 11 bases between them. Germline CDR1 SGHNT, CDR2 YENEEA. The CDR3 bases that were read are TGTGCCAGCAGCTTAAGAAGGGCGGGTGAG. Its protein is CASSLRRAGE. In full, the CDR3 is CASSLRRAGEQFF.

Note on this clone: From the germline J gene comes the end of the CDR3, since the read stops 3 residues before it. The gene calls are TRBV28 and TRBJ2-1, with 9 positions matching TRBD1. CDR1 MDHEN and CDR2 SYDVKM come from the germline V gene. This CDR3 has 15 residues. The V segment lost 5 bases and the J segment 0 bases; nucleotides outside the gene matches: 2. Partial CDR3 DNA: TGTGCCAGCAGTCTGACAGGGGGCTCCTACAATGAG. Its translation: CASSLTGGSYNE. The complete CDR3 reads CASSLTGGSYNEQFF. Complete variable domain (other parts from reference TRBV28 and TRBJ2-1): DVKVTQSSRYLVKRTGEKVFLECVQDMDHENMFWYRQDPGLGLRLIYFSYDVKMKEKGDIPEGYSVSREKKERFSLILESASTNQTSMYLCASSLTGGSYNEQFFGPGTRLTVL.

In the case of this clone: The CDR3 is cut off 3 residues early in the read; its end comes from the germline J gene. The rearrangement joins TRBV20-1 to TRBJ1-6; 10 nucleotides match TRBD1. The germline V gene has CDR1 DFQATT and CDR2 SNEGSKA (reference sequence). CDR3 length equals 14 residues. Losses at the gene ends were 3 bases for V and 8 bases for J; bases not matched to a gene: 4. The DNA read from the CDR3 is TGCAGTGCTAGGCAGGACAGGGGGTATTCACCC. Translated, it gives CSARQDRGYSP. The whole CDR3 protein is CSARQDRGYSPLHF.

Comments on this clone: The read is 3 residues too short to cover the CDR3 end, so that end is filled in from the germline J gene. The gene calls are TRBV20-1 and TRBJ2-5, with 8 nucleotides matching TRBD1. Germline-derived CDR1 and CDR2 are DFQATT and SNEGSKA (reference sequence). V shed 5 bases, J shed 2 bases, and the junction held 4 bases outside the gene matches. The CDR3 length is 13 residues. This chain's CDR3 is CSAGGQVQETQYF. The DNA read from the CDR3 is TGCAGTGCTGGGGGACAGGTGCAAGAGACC.

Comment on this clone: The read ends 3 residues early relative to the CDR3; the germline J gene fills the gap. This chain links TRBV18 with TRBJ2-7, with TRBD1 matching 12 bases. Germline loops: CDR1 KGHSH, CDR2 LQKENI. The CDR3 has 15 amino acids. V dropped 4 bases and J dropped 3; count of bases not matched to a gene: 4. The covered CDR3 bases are TGTGCCAGCTCACGGGACAGGGGGCTTAACTACGAG. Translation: CASSRDRGLNYE. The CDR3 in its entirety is CASSRDRGLNYEQYF.

The CDR3 DNA, read in part, is TGTGCCAGCACCCTGACTAGCGGGGGAAACAATGAG. Encoded protein: CASTLTSGGNNE. The CDR3, in full, reads CASTLTSGGNNEQFF. V and J are TRBV7-9 and TRBJ2-1, with 12 nucleotides matching TRBD2. The read ends 3 residues early relative to the CDR3; the germline J gene fills the gap. Germline CDR1 and CDR2: SEHNR and FQNEAQ (reference sequence). The CDR3 length is 15 residues. With 7 bases clipped from V and 5 bases from J, the junction kept 6 bases outside the gene matches.

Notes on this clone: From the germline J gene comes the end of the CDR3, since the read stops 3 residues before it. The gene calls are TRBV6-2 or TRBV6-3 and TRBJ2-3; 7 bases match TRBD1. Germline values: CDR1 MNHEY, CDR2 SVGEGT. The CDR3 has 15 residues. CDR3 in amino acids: CASSAQGMIAQPQYF. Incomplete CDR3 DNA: TGTGCCAGCAGCGCACAGGGGATGATCGCTCAGCCG.

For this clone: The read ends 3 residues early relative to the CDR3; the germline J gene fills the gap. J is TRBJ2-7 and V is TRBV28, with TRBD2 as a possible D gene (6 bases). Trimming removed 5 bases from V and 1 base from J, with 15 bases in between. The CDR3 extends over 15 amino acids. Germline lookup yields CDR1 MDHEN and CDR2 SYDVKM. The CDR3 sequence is CASSTRVGGSYEQYF. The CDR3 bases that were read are TGTGCCAGCAGTACCAGGGTCGGGGGTTCCTACGAG.

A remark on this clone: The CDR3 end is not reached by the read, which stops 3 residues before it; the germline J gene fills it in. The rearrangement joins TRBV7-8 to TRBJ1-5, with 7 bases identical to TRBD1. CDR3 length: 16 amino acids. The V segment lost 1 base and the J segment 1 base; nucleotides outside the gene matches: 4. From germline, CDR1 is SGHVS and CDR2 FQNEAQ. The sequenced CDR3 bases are TGTGCCAGCAGCTTAGGGACAGGCCGGAGCAATCAGCCC. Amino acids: CASSLGTGRSNQP. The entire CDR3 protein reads CASSLGTGRSNQPQHF.

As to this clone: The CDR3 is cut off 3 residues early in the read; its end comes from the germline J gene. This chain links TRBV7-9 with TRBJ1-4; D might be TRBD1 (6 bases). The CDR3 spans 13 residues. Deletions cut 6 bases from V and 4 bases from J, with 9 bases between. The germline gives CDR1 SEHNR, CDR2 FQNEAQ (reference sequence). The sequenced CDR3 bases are TGTGCCAGCAGGGGGGCTGGTAATGAAAAA. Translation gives CASRGAGNEK. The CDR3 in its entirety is CASRGAGNEKLFF.

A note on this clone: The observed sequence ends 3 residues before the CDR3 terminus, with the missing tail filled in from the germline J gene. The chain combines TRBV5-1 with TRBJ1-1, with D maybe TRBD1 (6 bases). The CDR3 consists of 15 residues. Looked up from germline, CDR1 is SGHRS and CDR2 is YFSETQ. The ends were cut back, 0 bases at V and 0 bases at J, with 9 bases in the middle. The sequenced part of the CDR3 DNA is TGCGCCAGCAGCTTGGGGGGACACTTGAACACTGAA. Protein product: CASSLGGHLNTE. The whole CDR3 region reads CASSLGGHLNTEAFF.

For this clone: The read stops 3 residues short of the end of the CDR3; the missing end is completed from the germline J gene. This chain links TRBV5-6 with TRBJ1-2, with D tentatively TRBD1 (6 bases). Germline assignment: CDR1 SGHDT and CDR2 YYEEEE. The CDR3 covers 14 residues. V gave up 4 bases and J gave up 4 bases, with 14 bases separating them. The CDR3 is CASSPGQIAYGYTF. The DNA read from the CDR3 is TGTGCCAGCAGCCCAGGACAGATTGCCTATGGC.

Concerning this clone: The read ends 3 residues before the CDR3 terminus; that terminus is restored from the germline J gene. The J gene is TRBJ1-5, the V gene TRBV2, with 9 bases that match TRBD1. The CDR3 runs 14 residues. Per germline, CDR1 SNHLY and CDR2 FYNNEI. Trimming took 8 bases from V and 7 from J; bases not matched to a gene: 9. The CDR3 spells CASGALQGAQPQHF. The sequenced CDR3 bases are TGTGCCAGCGGGGCCTTACAGGGGGCACAGCCC. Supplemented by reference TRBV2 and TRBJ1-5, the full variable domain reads EPEVTQTPSHQVTQMGQEVILRCVPISNHLYFYWYRQILGQKVEFLVSFYNNEISEKSEIFDDQFSVERPDGSNFTLKIRSTKLEDSAMYFCASGALQGAQPQHFGDGTRLSIL.

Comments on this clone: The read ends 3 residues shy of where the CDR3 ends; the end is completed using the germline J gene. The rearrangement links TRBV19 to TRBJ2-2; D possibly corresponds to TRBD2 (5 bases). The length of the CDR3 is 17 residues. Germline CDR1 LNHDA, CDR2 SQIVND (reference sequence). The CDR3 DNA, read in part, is TGTGCCAGTACCTCATACGGGGATAGCTCCTATAATTCACCG. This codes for CASTSYGDSSYNSP. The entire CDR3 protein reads CASTSYGDSSYNSPLFF.

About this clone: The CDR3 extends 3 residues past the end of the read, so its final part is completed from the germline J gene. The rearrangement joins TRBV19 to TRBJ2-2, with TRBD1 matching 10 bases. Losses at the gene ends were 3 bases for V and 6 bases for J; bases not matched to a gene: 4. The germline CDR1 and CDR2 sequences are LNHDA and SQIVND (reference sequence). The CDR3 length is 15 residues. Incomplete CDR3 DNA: TGTGCCAGTAGTATGACAGGGGGCGCCCCCGGGGAG. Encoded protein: CASSMTGGAPGE. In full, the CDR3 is CASSMTGGAPGELFF.

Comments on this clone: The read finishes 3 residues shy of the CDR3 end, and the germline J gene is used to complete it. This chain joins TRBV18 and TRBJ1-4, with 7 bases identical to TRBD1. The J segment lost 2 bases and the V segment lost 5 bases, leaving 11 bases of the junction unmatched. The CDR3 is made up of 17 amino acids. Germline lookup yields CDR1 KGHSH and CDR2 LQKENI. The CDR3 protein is CASSANPTGNTNEKLFF. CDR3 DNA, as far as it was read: TGTGCCAGCTCAGCCAACCCGACAGGGAATACTAATGAAAAA.

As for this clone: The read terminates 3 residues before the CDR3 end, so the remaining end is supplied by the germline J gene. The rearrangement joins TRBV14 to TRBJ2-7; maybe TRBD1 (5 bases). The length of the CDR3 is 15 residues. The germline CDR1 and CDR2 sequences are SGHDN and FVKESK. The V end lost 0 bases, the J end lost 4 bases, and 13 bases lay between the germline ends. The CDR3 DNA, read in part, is TGTGCCAGCAGCCAAGAATGGGGCCCCTTATACGAG. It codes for CASSQEWGPLYE. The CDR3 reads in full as CASSQEWGPLYEQYF. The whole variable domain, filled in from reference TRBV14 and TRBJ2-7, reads EAGVTQFPSHSVIEKGQTVTLRCDPISGHDNLYWYRRVMGKEIKFLLHFVKESKQDESGMPNNRFLAERTGGTYSTLKVQPAELEDSGVYFCASSQEWGPLYEQYFGPGTRLTVT.

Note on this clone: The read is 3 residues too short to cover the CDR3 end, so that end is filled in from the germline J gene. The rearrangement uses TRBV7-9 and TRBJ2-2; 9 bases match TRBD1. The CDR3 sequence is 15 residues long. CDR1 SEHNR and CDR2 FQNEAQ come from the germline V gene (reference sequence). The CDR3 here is CASSGRDRASSPLFF. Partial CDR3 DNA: TGTGCCAGCAGCGGCCGGGACAGGGCGTCTTCACCG.